Below are 10 T cell receptor beta chains sequenced from a single sample in a study of early T cells in non-severe SARS-CoV-2 infection. Via MiXCR, TCRdb re-called the 5' RACE reads, giving one row per CDR3 protein. The sample consists of about 52,000 distinct CDR3 sequences, 9.5% to 11% of them appearing once. The sample was whole blood. The source of these receptors is an adult who was a healthcare worker with PCR-confirmed SARS-CoV-2 infection or an uninfected control (not recorded which).

This clonotype was seen many times. The chain employs TRBV10-3 and TRBJ2-3, with 10 bases matching TRBD2. Germline assignment: CDR1 ENHRY and CDR2 SYGVKD. CDR3 length: 14 residues. V gave up 7 bases and J gave up 4 bases; unmatched junction bases: 5. CDR3 DNA: TGTGCCATCATGAGAGCGGGAGGGCCAGATACGCAGTATTTT. Translation: CAIMRAGGPDTQYF.

This clonotype came up many times. A read error may account for a junction end that differs from germline. The V gene is TRBV6-1, the J gene TRBJ1-3, with D tentatively TRBD1 (6 bases). Germline CDR1 and CDR2: MNHNS and SASEGT. The CDR3 spans 15 residues. CDR3 in amino acids: CASSDDRNSENTIYF. The CDR3 nucleotides are TGTGCCAGCAGTGACGACAGGAACTCTGAAAACACCATATATTTT.

J is TRBJ2-7 and V is TRBV10-3; D is tentatively TRBD1 or TRBD2 (6 bases each). Germline V gives CDR1 ENHRY, CDR2 SYGVKD. V gave up 4 bases and J gave up 12 bases, with 13 bases separating them. This CDR3 has 11 residues. CDR3 loop: CAISGGGGWYF. In DNA, the CDR3 is TGTGCCATCAGTGGCGGAGGGGGGTGGTACTTC.

About this clonotype itself: Being one base from a much bigger clone, this may be a read error. This rearrangement joins TRBV7-2 to TRBJ2-3, with D possibly being TRBD1 (6 bases). The DNA matches TRBJ1-5 better at its end, which makes the J call doubtful. Germline V gene sequence: CDR1 SGHTA, CDR2 FQGNSA. This CDR3 is 15 amino acids long. In DNA, the CDR3 is TGTGCCAGCAGCCGAACTAGCGGGGGGCGGGGTACGCAGCATTTT. Translated, it gives CASSRTSGGRGTQHF.

In this sample, this clonotype turned up many times. This chain connects TRBV2 to TRBJ1-1; TRBD1 agrees at 8 bases. The CDR3 loop spans 15 amino acids. V lost 3 bases and J lost 0; bases outside the gene matches: 3. Germline V gene sequence: CDR1 SNHLY, CDR2 FYNNEI. CDR3: CASSERTGLNTEAFF. CDR3 nucleotide sequence: TGTGCCAGCAGTGAGCGGACAGGGCTGAACACTGAAGCTTTCTTT.

This clonotype was detected only once. One end of the junction fails to match germline, which may point to a read error. The gene calls are TRBV6-2 or TRBV6-3 and TRBJ2-1; 7 bases agree with TRBD2. From germline, CDR1 is MNHEY and CDR2 SVGEGT. The CDR3 covers 14 residues. CDR3 DNA sequence: TGTGCCAGCAGTTTGGTCGTTAGCGCGGGAGAGCGGTTCTTC. Encoded protein: CASSLVVSAGERFF.

This clonotype came up a few times. For the CDR3, the DNA is TGTGCCAGCAGCCAAGGCGTGGACCCTCGGGCAGTGGTCCAGTACTTC. This sequence encodes CASSQGVDPRAVVQYF. V is TRBV7-8 and J is TRBJ2-7; D is uncertain. CDR1 is SGHVS and CDR2 is FQNEAQ in the germline V gene. CDR3 length equals 16 residues. The V end was cut by 5 bases, the J end by 10 bases, with 27 bases between.

This chain joins TRBV20-1 and TRBJ1-1; D is ambiguous. Germline V gene data show CDR1 as DFQATT and CDR2 as SNEGSKA (reference sequence). The CDR3 is 12 residues long. V was pared by 2 bases and J by 11 bases, with 15 bases between. CDR3 nucleotides: TGCAGTGCTAGAATCGGACGGTTCACGGCTTTCTTT. As protein: CSARIGRFTAFF.

The sample holds a few counts of this clonotype. The chain joins TRBV6-2 or TRBV6-3 to TRBJ2-7; possibly TRBD2 for D (5 bases). Trimming took 5 bases from V and 6 from J, leaving 14 bases between them. CDR1 MNHEY and CDR2 SVGEGT come from the germline V gene. There are 13 residues in the CDR3. The CDR3 is CASSPGLRVEQYF. DNA for the CDR3: TGTGCCAGCAGTCCCGGTCTGAGGGTCGAGCAGTACTTC.

Many counts were recorded for this clonotype. The chain carries TRBV19 and TRBJ2-1, with a tentative D call TRBD2 (7 bases). Per the germline V gene, CDR1 is LNHDA and CDR2 is SQIVND (reference sequence). The CDR3 is made up of 17 amino acids. With 3 bases removed from V and 7 bases from J, the gap between germline ends came to 22 bases. CDR3 amino acids: CASSIGRGGSGTNEQFF. The CDR3 DNA is TGTGCCAGTAGTATCGGCAGGGGCGGGAGTGGGACAAATGAGCAGTTCTTC.